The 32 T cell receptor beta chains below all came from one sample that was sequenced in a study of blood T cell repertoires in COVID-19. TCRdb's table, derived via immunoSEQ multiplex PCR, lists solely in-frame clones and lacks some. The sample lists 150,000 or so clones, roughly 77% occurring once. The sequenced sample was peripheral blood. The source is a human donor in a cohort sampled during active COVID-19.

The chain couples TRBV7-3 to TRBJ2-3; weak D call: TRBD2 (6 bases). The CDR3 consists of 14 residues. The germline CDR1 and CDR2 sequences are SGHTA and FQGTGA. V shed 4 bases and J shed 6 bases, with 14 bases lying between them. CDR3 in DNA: TGTGCCAGCAGCTCGAGGGACTCCGCCGATACGCAGTATTTT. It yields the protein CASSSRDSADTQYF.

CDR3 sequence (DNA): TGTGCCAGCAGCCTAGGTACGGACGGACTCTCTGGGGCCAACGTCCTGACTTTC. This codes for CASSLGTDGLSGANVLTF. The chain has TRBV9 and TRBJ2-6; perhaps TRBD2 as D (5 bases). CDR3 length: 18 amino acids. Trimming took 4 bases from V and 0 from J, leaving 17 bases between them. Germline V gene data show CDR1 as SGDLS and CDR2 as YYNGEE.

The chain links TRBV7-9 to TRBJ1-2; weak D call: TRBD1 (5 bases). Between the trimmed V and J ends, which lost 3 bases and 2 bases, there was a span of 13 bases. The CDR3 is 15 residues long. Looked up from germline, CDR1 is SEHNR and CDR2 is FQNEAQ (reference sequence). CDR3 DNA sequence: TGTGCCAGCAGCTTTTCCGGCAGGGCAAACTATGGCTACACCTTC. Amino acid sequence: CASSFSGRANYGYTF.

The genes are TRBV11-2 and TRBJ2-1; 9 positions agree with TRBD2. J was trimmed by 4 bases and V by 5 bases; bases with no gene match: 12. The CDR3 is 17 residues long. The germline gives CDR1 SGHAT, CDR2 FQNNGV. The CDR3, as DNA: TGTGCCAGCAGCCGAAGCGCGGGACTAGCCTCTTACAATGAGCAGTTCTTC. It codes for CASSRSAGLASYNEQFF.

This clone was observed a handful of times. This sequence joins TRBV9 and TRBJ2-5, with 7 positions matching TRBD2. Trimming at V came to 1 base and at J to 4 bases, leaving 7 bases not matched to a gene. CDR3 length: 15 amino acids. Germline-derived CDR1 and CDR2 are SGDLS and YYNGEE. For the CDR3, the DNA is TGTGCCAGCAGCGTAAGGCACGGGGAGGGAGAGACCCAGTACTTC. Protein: CASSVRHGEGETQYF.

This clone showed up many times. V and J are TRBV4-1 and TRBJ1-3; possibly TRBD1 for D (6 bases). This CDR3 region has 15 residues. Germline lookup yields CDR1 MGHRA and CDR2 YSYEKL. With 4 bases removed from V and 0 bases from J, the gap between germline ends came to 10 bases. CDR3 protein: CASSRRGDSGNTIYF. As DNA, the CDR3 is TGCGCCAGCAGCCGCAGGGGCGACTCTGGAAACACCATATATTTT.

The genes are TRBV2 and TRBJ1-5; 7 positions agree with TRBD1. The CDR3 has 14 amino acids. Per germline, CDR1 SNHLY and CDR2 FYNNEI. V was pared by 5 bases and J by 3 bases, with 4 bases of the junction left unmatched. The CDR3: CASSWGQNNQPQHF. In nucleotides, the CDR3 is TGTGCCAGCAGTTGGGGACAGAACAATCAGCCCCAGCATTTT.

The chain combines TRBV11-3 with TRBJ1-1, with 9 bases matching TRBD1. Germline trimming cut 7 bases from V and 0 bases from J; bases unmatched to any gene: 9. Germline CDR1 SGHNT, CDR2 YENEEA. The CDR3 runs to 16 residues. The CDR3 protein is CASTPIGDRVNTEAFF. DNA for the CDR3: TGTGCCAGCACCCCAATCGGGGACAGGGTGAACACTGAAGCTTTCTTT.

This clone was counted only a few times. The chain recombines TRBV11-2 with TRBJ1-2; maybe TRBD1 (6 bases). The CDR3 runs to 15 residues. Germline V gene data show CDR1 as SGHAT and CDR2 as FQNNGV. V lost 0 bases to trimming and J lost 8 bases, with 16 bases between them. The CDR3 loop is CASSLERTVTRGYTF. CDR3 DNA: TGTGCCAGCAGCTTAGAGAGGACAGTGACGAGGGGCTACACCTTC.

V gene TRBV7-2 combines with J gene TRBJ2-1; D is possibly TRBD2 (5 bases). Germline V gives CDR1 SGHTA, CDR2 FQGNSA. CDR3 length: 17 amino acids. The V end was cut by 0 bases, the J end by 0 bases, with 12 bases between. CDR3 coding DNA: TGTGCCAGCAGCTTAGCCCTAGGCGGGTTCTCCTACAATGAGCAGTTCTTC. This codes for CASSLALGGFSYNEQFF.

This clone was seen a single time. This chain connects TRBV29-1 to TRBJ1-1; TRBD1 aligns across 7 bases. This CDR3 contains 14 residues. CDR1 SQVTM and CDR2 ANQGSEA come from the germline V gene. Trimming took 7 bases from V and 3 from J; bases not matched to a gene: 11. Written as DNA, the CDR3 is TGCAGCGCAACAACCGACAGGGCCTACACTGAAGCTTTCTTT. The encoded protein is CSATTDRAYTEAFF.

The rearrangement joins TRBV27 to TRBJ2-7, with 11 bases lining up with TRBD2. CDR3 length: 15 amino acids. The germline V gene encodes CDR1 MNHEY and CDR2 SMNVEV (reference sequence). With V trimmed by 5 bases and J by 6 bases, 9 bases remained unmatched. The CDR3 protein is CASSPRPGLAAEQYF. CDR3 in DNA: TGTGCCAGCAGTCCACGGCCGGGACTAGCGGCCGAGCAGTACTTC.

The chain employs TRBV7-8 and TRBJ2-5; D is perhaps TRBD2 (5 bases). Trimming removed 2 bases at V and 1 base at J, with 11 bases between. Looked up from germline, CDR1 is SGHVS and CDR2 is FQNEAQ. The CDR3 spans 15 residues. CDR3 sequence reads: CASSLSGKAQETQYF. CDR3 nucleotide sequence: TGTGCCAGCAGCTTATCCGGGAAGGCCCAAGAGACCCAGTACTTC.

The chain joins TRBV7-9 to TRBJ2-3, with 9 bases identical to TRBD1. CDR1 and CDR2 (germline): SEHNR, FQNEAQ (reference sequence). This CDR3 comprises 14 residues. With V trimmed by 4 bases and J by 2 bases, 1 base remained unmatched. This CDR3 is CASSWDRDTDTQYF. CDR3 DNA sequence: TGTGCCAGCAGCTGGGACAGGGACACAGATACGCAGTATTTT.

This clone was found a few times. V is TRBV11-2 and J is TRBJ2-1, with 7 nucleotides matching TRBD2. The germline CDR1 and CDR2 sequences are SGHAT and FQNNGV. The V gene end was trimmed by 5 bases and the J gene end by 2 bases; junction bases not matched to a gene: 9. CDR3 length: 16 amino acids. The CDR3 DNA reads TGTGCCAGCAGCACCCTACGCGGGAGTGCCTACAATGAGCAGTTCTTC. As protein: CASSTLRGSAYNEQFF.

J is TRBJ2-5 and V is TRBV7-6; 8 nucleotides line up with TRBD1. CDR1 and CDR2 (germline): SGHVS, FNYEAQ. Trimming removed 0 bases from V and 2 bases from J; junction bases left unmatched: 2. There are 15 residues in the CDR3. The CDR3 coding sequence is TGTGCCAGCAGCTTAGCGGGGACAGGTCAAGAGACCCAGTACTTC. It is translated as CASSLAGTGQETQYF.

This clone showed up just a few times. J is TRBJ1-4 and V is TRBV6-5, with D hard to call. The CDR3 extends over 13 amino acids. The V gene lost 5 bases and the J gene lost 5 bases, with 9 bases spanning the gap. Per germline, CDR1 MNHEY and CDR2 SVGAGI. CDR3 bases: TGTGCCAGCAGTCGAGGCTACAATGAAAAACTGTTTTTT. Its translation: CASSRGYNEKLFF.

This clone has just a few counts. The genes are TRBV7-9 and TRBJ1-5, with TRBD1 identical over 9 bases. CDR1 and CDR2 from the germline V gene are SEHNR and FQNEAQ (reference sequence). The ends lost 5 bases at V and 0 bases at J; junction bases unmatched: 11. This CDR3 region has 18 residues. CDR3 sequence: CASSPGQGTGNSNQPQHF. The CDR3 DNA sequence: TGTGCCAGCAGCCCCGGACAGGGGACTGGAAATAGCAATCAGCCCCAGCATTTT. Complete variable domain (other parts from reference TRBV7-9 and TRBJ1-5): DTGVSQNPRHKITKRGQNVTFRCDPISEHNRLYWYRQTLGQGPEFLTYFQNEAQLEKSRLLSDRFSAERPKGSFSTLEIQRTEQGDSAMYLCASSPGQGTGNSNQPQHFGDGTRLSIL.

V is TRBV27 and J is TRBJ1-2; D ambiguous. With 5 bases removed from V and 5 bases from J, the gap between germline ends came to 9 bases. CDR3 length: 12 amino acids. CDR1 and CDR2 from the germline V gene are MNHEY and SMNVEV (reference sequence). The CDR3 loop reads CASSPDLYGYTF. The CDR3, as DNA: TGTGCCAGCAGTCCCGACTTGTATGGCTACACCTTC.

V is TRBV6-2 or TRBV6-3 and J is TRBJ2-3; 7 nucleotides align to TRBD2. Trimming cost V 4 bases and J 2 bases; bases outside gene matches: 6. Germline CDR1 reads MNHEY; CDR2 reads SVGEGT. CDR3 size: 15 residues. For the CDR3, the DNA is TGTGCCAGCAGTTGGAGAGCGGGACTCACAGATACGCAGTATTTT. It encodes CASSWRAGLTDTQYF.

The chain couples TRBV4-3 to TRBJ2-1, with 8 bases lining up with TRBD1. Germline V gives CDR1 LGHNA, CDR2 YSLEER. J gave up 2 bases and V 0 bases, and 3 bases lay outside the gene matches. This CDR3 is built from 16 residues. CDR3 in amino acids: CASSQDRGLAYNEQFF. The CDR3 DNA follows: TGCGCCAGCAGCCAAGACAGGGGGCTTGCCTACAATGAGCAGTTCTTC.

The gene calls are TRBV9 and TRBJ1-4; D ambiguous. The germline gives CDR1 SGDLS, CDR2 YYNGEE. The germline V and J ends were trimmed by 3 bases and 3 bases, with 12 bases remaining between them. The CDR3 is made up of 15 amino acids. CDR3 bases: TGTGCCAGCAGCGGAGGCGGCTGGGCTAATGAAAAACTGTTTTTT. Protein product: CASSGGGWANEKLFF.

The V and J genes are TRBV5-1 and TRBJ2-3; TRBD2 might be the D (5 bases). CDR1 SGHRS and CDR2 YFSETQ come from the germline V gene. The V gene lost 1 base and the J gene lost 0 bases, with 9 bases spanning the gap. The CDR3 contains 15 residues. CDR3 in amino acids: CASSLPAASTDTQYF. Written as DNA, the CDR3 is TGCGCCAGCAGCTTGCCAGCGGCGAGCACAGATACGCAGTATTTT.

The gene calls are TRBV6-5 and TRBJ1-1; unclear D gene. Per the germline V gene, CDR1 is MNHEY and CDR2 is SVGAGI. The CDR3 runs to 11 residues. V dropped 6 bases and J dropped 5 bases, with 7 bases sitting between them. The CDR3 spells CASRGGTEAFF. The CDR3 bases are TGTGCCAGCAGGGGAGGAACTGAAGCTTTCTTT.

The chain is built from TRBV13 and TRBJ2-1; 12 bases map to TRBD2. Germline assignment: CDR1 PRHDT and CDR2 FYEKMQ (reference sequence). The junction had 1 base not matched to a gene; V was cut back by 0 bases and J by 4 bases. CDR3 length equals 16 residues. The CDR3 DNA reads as TGTGCCAGCAGCTTAGGCGGGACTAGCGGGTACAATGAGCAGTTCTTC. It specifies CASSLGGTSGYNEQFF.

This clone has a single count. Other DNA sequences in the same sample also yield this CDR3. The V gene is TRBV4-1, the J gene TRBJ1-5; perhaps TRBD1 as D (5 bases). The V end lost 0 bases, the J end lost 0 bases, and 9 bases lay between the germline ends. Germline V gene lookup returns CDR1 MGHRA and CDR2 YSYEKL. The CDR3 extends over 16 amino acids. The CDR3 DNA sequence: TGCGCCAGCAGCCAAGACCCAGGGAATAGCAATCAGCCCCAGCATTTT. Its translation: CASSQDPGNSNQPQHF.

The CDR3 here is CASRTAGTENSPLHF. The CDR3 DNA is TGTGCCAGCAGGACTGCCGGGACAGAGAATTCACCCCTCCACTTT. This chain joins TRBV6-5 and TRBJ1-6, with 7 nucleotides matching TRBD1. V dropped 6 bases and J dropped 7; count of bases not matched to a gene: 9. This CDR3 region has 15 residues. Germline lookup yields CDR1 MNHEY and CDR2 SVGAGI.

The CDR3 DNA follows: TGTGCCAGCAGCCCTGCCCGGGACAGGGGCCACGAGCAGTACTTC. Its protein is CASSPARDRGHEQYF. The chain has TRBV28 and TRBJ2-7; 10 bases are a match to TRBD1. With 6 bases clipped from V and 5 bases from J, the junction kept 10 bases outside the gene matches. Germline assignment: CDR1 MDHEN and CDR2 SYDVKM. This CDR3 region has 15 residues.

In DNA form, the CDR3 reads TGTGCCAGCCGTGGCAGACGAGGAACAACTAATGAAAAACTGTTTTTT. This gives the protein CASRGRRGTTNEKLFF. This chain links TRBV6-1 with TRBJ1-4; D remains ambiguous. Germline V CDR1 and CDR2: MNHNS, SASEGT. V was shortened by 8 bases and J by 0 bases, with 16 bases between the two germline ends. The CDR3 is made up of 16 amino acids.

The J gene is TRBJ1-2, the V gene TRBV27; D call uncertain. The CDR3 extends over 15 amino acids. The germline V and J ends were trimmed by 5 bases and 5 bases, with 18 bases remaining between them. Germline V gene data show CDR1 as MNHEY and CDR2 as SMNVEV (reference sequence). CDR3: CASSPPFGTGYGYTF. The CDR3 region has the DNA TGTGCCAGCAGTCCGCCTTTTGGCACGGGATATGGCTACACCTTC.

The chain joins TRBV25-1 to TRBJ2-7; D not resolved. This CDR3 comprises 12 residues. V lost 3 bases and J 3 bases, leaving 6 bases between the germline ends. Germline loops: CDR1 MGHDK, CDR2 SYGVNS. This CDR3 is CASSENFYEQYF. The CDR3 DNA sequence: TGTGCCAGCAGTGAGAACTTCTACGAGCAGTACTTC.

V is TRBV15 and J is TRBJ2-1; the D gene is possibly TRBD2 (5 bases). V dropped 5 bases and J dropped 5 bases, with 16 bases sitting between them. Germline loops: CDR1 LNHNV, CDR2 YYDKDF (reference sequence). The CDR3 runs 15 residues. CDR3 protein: CATSLRLGSNNEQFF. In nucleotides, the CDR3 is TGTGCCACCAGCTTACGACTGGGGAGCAACAATGAGCAGTTCTTC.